The rows below give T cell receptor beta chains drawn from one sample of a study of blood T cell repertoires in COVID-19. Libraries were prepared by immunoSEQ multiplex PCR; TCRdb keeps only in-frame clonotypes and omits some of them. Of fewer than 50,000 clones in the sample, about 92% were seen once. Material for sequencing was peripheral blood. The receptors come from a man aged 45-65 years with COVID-19, enrolled during active disease. Each CDR3 is given with its conserved first and last residue. The D gene is left open where the match is weak. Only some rows state a clone size, as once, few, many or a class for expanded clones.

TGTGCCAGCAGCTTAGAACCCGGCGGGGAGCAGTTCTTC	CASSLEPGGEQFF	TRBJ2-1	NA	NA	TRBV7-9
TGTGCCAGCGGACTAGCGGGAGAGACCCAGTACTTC	CASGLAGETQYF	TRBJ2-5	TRBD2	NA	TRBV19
TGTGCCAGCAGCCAAGCTTCCAGGGGGAAGAACCAAGAGACCCAGTACTTC	CASSQASRGKNQETQYF	TRBJ2-5	TRBD1	NA	TRBV3-1/TRBV3-2
TGTGCCAGTAGTATAGGCGGTAGCGCTAGCACAGATACGCAGTATTTT	CASSIGGSASTDTQYF	TRBJ2-3	NA	once	TRBV19
TGTGCCAGCAGTTACGGGACAGGTGATTCAAACTATGGCTACACCTTC	CASSYGTGDSNYGYTF	TRBJ1-2	TRBD1	NA	TRBV6-6
TGTGCCTGGAGTGTACCGGGACAGGGGGCGTCCGAGCAGTACTTC	CAWSVPGQGASEQYF	TRBJ2-7	TRBD1	once	TRBV30
TGTGCCAGCAGCTTGATCCGAGGATACTATGGCTACACCTTC	CASSLIRGYYGYTF	TRBJ1-2	NA	once	TRBV5-5
TGTGCCTGGGAATCGGACGAGCGGGAGTCGGGCGAGCAGTACTTC	CAWESDERESGEQYF	TRBJ2-7	TRBD2	NA	TRBV30
TGTGCCAGCAGCAATCGACAGGGTGCGCAGCCCCAGCATTTT	CASSNRQGAQPQHF	TRBJ1-5	TRBD1	NA	TRBV7-2
TGTGCCAGTAGTGGGGGGATTTTAACAAGCACAGATACGCAGTATTTT	CASSGGILTSTDTQYF	TRBJ2-3	NA	NA	TRBV19
TGTGCCTGGAGTACGGGGTTTGTGGCCGGGGAGCTGTTTTTT	CAWSTGFVAGELFF	TRBJ2-2	NA	NA	TRBV30
TGTGCCAGCCAGCGGGGGGGGCTAGCGGGAACCACCGGGGAGCTGTTTTTT	CASQRGGLAGTTGELFF	TRBJ2-2	TRBD2	NA	TRBV27
TGCGCCAGCAGCCCTTGGGGGGTGGTGAACACTGAAGCTTTCTTT	CASSPWGVVNTEAFF	TRBJ1-1	NA	NA	TRBV5-1
TGTGCCAGCAGCCTTGAGGCCGGGGAGCTGTTTTTT	CASSLEAGELFF	TRBJ2-2	NA	NA	TRBV11-1
TGTGCCAGCAGCTTAGCGCCCCCTACAGGGGGCGGTGGAAACACCATATATTTT	CASSLAPPTGGGGNTIYF	TRBJ1-3	TRBD1	few	TRBV7-2
TGTGCCGCCAAACGCCCAGGGATGAACACTGAAGCTTTCTTT	CAAKRPGMNTEAFF	TRBJ1-1	NA	once	TRBV6-5
TGCGCCAGCAGCTTGCTCGCTAGCGGGAGCAAAAGCGGGGAGCTGTTTTTT	CASSLLASGSKSGELFF	TRBJ2-2	TRBD2	NA	TRBV5-1
TGCGCCAGCAGGCTTGGGTCCGGACAGAGCTCCTATAATTCACCCCTCCACTTT	CASRLGSGQSSYNSPLHF	TRBJ1-6	NA	few	TRBV5-1
TGTGCCAGCAGCCCAGGGACTAGCGGGACCTACAATGAGCAGTTCTTC	CASSPGTSGTYNEQFF	TRBJ2-1	TRBD2	NA	TRBV7-9
TGTGCCAGCAGCGTAGCAGATGAGGGCACTGAAGCTTTCTTT	CASSVADEGTEAFF	TRBJ1-1	NA	NA	TRBV9
TGCGCCAGCAGCTTCCGGACAGGGGGCTTGATCACTGAAGCTTTCTTT	CASSFRTGGLITEAFF	TRBJ1-1	TRBD1	NA	TRBV4-1
TGCGCCAGCAGCTTGGAGGACAGGTCGGGGGAGACCCAGTACTTC	CASSLEDRSGETQYF	TRBJ2-5	TRBD1	NA	TRBV5-1
TGTGCCAGCAGCTTGGGACAGGTCGTCTCGGGTGGCTACACCTTC	CASSLGQVVSGGYTF	TRBJ1-2	TRBD1	NA	TRBV7-9
TGCGCCAGCAGACCTATCGGGGACTTGGATACGCAGTATTTT	CASRPIGDLDTQYF	TRBJ2-3	NA	NA	TRBV4-1
TGTGCCAGCAGTGAACCTGACAGGCACCCCTACACTGAAGCTTTCTTT	CASSEPDRHPYTEAFF	TRBJ1-1	NA	NA	TRBV2
TGTGCCTGGGGACTAGCGGGGACCACAGATACGCAGTATTTT	CAWGLAGTTDTQYF	TRBJ2-3	TRBD2	NA	TRBV30
TGTGCCAGCAGCCCCCAACCACTAGCGGGAGGCGAGCAGTACTTC	CASSPQPLAGGEQYF	TRBJ2-7	TRBD2	few	TRBV3-1/TRBV3-2
TGTGCCAGCAGCTTAGTGTCAGCGGGGGCCTCCTACGAGCAGTACTTC	CASSLVSAGASYEQYF	TRBJ2-7	TRBD2	NA	TRBV7-2
TGTGCCAGCAGCCAAGGGGCGGGGGGCGTATTTGAAAAACTGTTTTTT	CASSQGAGGVFEKLFF	TRBJ1-4	NA	NA	TRBV3-1/TRBV3-2
TGCGCCAGCAGCTTGTGGGGGCCGAGCACCGGGGAGCTGTTTTTT	CASSLWGPSTGELFF	TRBJ2-2	NA	NA	TRBV5-1
TGTGCCAGCAGCCCCGGGACAGGGAGTGAAAAACTGTTTTTT	CASSPGTGSEKLFF	TRBJ1-4	TRBD1	NA	TRBV11-2
TGCGCCAGCAGCTTGGTGGGGGGTAATTCACCCCTCCACTTT	CASSLVGGNSPLHF	TRBJ1-6	NA	NA	TRBV5-1
TGCGCCAGCAGGAAATTGGTCTCTAGCGGGACAAACAATGAGCAGTTCTTC	CASRKLVSSGTNNEQFF	TRBJ2-1	TRBD2	NA	TRBV5-1
TGTGCCAGCAGCCCGAGAGCGCACACCACCTACGAGCAGTACTTC	CASSPRAHTTYEQYF	TRBJ2-7	NA	NA	TRBV7-9
TGTGCCAGCAGCTCAAGAGGAGGAGATACGGAACAGTACTTC	CASSSRGGDTEQYF	TRBJ2-7	NA	once	TRBV5-4
TGCGCCAGCAGCCGTCCCGGGAGCGAGCAGTACTTC	CASSRPGSEQYF	TRBJ2-7	NA	NA	TRBV4-1
TGTGCCAGCTCACCACGAGGGCCTTCCTACGAGCAGTACTTC	CASSPRGPSYEQYF	TRBJ2-7	NA	NA	TRBV18
TGTGCCAGCAGTGCGGACAGGGGGCTAGAAGAAAAACTGTTTTTT	CASSADRGLEEKLFF	TRBJ1-4	TRBD1	NA	TRBV2
TGTGCCAGCAGCTCGGCGGGACAGGGGCGAGGGGAGCAGTACTTC	CASSSAGQGRGEQYF	TRBJ2-7	TRBD1	NA	TRBV7-6
TGTGCCAGCGCGGACAGGGGGCTAGGGGAGCTGTTTTTT	CASADRGLGELFF	TRBJ2-2	TRBD1	NA	TRBV12-3/TRBV12-4
TGCGCCAGCAGCGTACAGGGGAACACCGGGGAGCTGTTTTTT	CASSVQGNTGELFF	TRBJ2-2	NA	NA	TRBV4-3
TGTGCCAGCAGCTCAACAGGGCTAGCCAAAAACATTCAGTACTTC	CASSSTGLAKNIQYF	TRBJ2-4	NA	NA	TRBV7-6
TGTGCCAGCTCACCACAAATAAGGGCAGGGGATGAGAATGGCTACACCTTC	CASSPQIRAGDENGYTF	TRBJ1-2	NA	NA	TRBV18